These 10 T cell receptor beta chains were sequenced from one sample in a study of beta chain features in type 1 diabetes (dated by TCRdb to the late 2010s). Libraries were built with the immunoSEQ multiplex PCR assay. The entire amount of isolated RNA was reverse transcribed using the High Capacity cDNA Reverse Transcription Kit, so the sequenced TCRB transcripts were expressed ones. TCRdb took over this immuneACCESS table, retaining in-frame rearrangements with V and J assigned. Such tables are incomplete; in checked studies, under half of the missing clones stem from an unresolved V gene, and the remainder is unexplained. The sample profile shows about 250,000 clones; roughly 14% of them were found once. Together, the top ten hold more than 0.025% of the sample. Sample: naive CD4+ T cells from blood. This sample's cell subset or site label indicates: true naive CD4+ T cells. These receptors were obtained from a middle-aged woman in good health.

The gene calls are TRBV11-2 and TRBJ2-1; 14 positions match TRBD2. Germline trimming cut 6 bases from V and 5 bases from J; bases unmatched to any gene: 6. The CDR3 covers 16 residues. Germline lookup yields CDR1 SGHAT and CDR2 FQNNGV. CDR3 in DNA: TGTGCCAGCAGACAGACTAGCGGGGGGGCCCACAATGAGCAGTTCTTC. It yields the protein CASRQTSGGAHNEQFF.

The chain carries TRBV5-1 and TRBJ2-7; D gene ambiguous. Germline V gene sequence: CDR1 SGHRS, CDR2 YFSETQ. Trimming took 0 bases from V and 5 from J, leaving 9 bases between them. The CDR3 length is 13 residues. CDR3 sequence: CASSLELVDEQYF. The CDR3 DNA reads as TGCGCCAGCAGCTTGGAACTTGTGGACGAGCAGTACTTC.

This clone was observed a handful of times. The rearrangement uses TRBV27 and TRBJ1-2, with D perhaps matching TRBD1 (5 bases). CDR1 and CDR2 (germline): MNHEY, SMNVEV (reference sequence). The CDR3 is 14 amino acids. Trimming shortened V by 4 bases and J by 4 bases, and 13 bases separated the two germline ends. The CDR3 DNA reads as TGTGCCAGCAGTTCGACTTTGGGGGGCTATGGCTACACCTTC. It codes for CASSSTLGGYGYTF.

This rearrangement joins TRBV4-3 to TRBJ1-2; perhaps TRBD1 as D (5 bases). Deletions cut 4 bases from V and 1 base from J, with 10 bases between. Per germline, CDR1 LGHNA and CDR2 YSLEER. CDR3 size: 14 residues. CDR3 protein: CASSRAGGNYGYTF. DNA for the CDR3: TGCGCCAGCAGCCGAGCGGGGGGTAACTATGGCTACACCTTC.

This clone turned up a few times. The J gene is TRBJ1-4, the V gene TRBV7-2; possible D gene TRBD1, 6 bases. Per germline, CDR1 SGHTA and CDR2 FQGNSA. The CDR3 runs 15 residues. The germline V and J ends were trimmed by 5 bases and 8 bases, with 18 bases remaining between them. The CDR3 bases are TGTGCCAGCAGCCGCAGGACAGCGACACAGGAAAAACTGTTTTTT. It specifies CASSRRTATQEKLFF.

This clone was seen a few times. The chain employs TRBV20-1 and TRBJ1-2; D gene ambiguous. Trimming took off 6 bases at V and 1 base at J, with 6 bases between the two ends. CDR3 length: 11 residues. CDR1 DFQATT and CDR2 SNEGSKA come from the germline V gene (reference sequence). CDR3 sequence reads: CSAFINYGYTF. CDR3 nucleotide sequence: TGCAGTGCGTTCATTAACTATGGCTACACCTTC.

The chain carries TRBV5-6 and TRBJ2-1; 9 bases are shared with TRBD2. The CDR3 totals 15 residues. The germline V gene has CDR1 SGHDT and CDR2 YYEEEE. V lost 6 bases, J lost 2 bases, and 6 bases stayed unmatched. This CDR3 reads CASTPGLATYNEQFF. CDR3 sequence (DNA): TGTGCCAGCACCCCGGGACTAGCCACCTACAATGAGCAGTTCTTC.

There are a few counts of this clone. V usage is TRBV6-5 and J usage is TRBJ1-2; 8 positions agree with TRBD1. CDR3 length: 14 residues. V trimming: 6 bases; J trimming: 4 bases; junction bases outside the gene matches: 7. Germline CDR1 and CDR2: MNHEY and SVGAGI. This CDR3 is CASSPDRDLYGYTF. The DNA for the CDR3 is TGTGCCAGCAGCCCGGACAGGGACCTCTATGGCTACACCTTC.

The chain employs TRBV5-4 and TRBJ1-3; D not resolved. There are 14 residues in the CDR3. Per germline, CDR1 SGHNT and CDR2 YYREEE (reference sequence). Trimming took 1 base from V and 4 from J, leaving 9 bases between them. CDR3 amino acids: CASSLSEAGNTIYF. In nucleotides, the CDR3 is TGTGCCAGCAGCTTGAGCGAGGCCGGAAACACCATATATTTT. The full variable domain, completed using reference TRBV5-4 and TRBJ1-3, is ETGVTQSPTHLIKTRGQQVTLRCSSQSGHNTVSWYQQALGQGPQFIFQYYREEENGRGNFPPRFSGLQFPNYSSELNVNALELDDSALYLCASSLSEAGNTIYFGEGSWLTVV.

This clone was seen a few times. Other DNA variants within this sample encode the same CDR3. The chain recombines TRBV18 with TRBJ2-3; D gene uncertain. Trimming left V 3 bases short and J 2 bases short, with 9 bases between. This CDR3 is built from 14 residues. Germline V gene sequence: CDR1 KGHSH, CDR2 LQKENI. Here the CDR3 DNA reads TGTGCCAGCTCACCTGGCCTCTCCACAGATACGCAGTATTTT. It is translated as CASSPGLSTDTQYF.